The 12 T cell receptor beta chains reported below all come from one sample, sequenced in a study of vaccination and CD4 T cells after COVID-19. These receptors lack a known antigen. The treatment: approximately 10-day PBMC culture with coronavirus spike peptide pools or control peptides (ViraFEST assay). The Oncomine TCR Beta short-read assay was applied to DNA of cultured CD4+ T cells. Each CDR3 protein gets one entry after TCRdb re-called the PCR reads with MiXCR. The data contain about 13,000 distinct CDR3 sequences, about three fifths of them seen just once; the ten biggest clones take up less than 15%. Sequencing was done on a sample of CD4+ T cells from blood, cultured in vitro. The receptors originated from a human donor who had recovered from COVID-19.

This clonotype has a handful of counts. V and J are TRBV7-8 and TRBJ1-5; maybe TRBD1 (5 bases). There are 15 residues in the CDR3. Looked up from germline, CDR1 is SGHVS and CDR2 is FQNEAQ. V was cut by 0 bases and J by 6 bases, with 12 bases left in between. CDR3 sequence (DNA): TGTGCCAGCAGCTTAGCGGGGCAGGTGAGTCAGCCCCAGCATTTT. It encodes CASSLAGQVSQPQHF. The full variable domain, with the rest looked up from reference TRBV7-8 and TRBJ1-5, is GAGVSQSPRYKVAKRGQDVALRCDPISGHVSLFWYQQALGQGPEFLTYFQNEAQLDKSGLPSDRFFAERPEGSVSTLKIQRTQQEDSAVYLCASSLAGQVSQPQHFGDGTRLSIL.

This clonotype was seen more than once but under ten times. The V and J genes are TRBV20-1 and TRBJ1-3; D unresolved. The germline V gene encodes CDR1 DFQATT and CDR2 SNEGSKA (reference sequence). The germline V and J ends were trimmed by 3 bases and 0 bases, with 6 bases remaining between them. The CDR3 totals 13 residues. CDR3 sequence: CSARGDSGNTIYF. DNA of the CDR3: TGCAGTGCTAGGGGAGACTCTGGAAACACCATATATTTT.

The V call is TRBV27, the J call TRBJ1-2; D not certain. This CDR3 contains 14 residues. The ends were cut back, 2 bases at V and 8 bases at J, with 15 bases in the middle. The V gene's germline CDR1 is MNHEY and CDR2 SMNVEV (reference sequence). CDR3 amino acids: CASSLEGMAWGYTF. CDR3 in DNA: TGTGCCAGCAGTTTAGAGGGTATGGCGTGGGGCTACACCTTC.

This clonotype was seen just once. The rearrangement uses TRBV20-1 and TRBJ2-6, with D perhaps matching TRBD2 (8 bases). V was pared by 1 base and J by 1 base, with 20 bases between. Germline V gene sequence: CDR1 DFQATT, CDR2 SNEGSKA (reference sequence). The CDR3 runs 19 residues. The chain's CDR3 is CSARAFREGARSGANVLTF. In DNA, the CDR3 is TGCAGTGCTAGAGCCTTCCGGGAGGGGGCGAGATCTGGGGCCAACGTCCTGACTTTC.

This clonotype was observed a few times. The chain is built from TRBV15 and TRBJ1-1; D is possibly TRBD1 (5 bases). Trimming removed 5 bases at V and 5 bases at J, with 15 bases between. Germline-derived CDR1 and CDR2 are LNHNV and YYDKDF (reference sequence). The CDR3 has 14 amino acids. CDR3 sequence (DNA): TGTGCCACCAGCCTTTCGCAGGGAGAGACTGAAGCTTTCTTT. Translation gives CATSLSQGETEAFF.

J is TRBJ2-1 and V is TRBV6-1; D gene ambiguous. The CDR3 loop spans 16 amino acids. The germline V and J ends were trimmed by 2 bases and 0 bases, with 11 bases remaining between them. Germline lookup yields CDR1 MNHNS and CDR2 SASEGT. CDR3 nucleotides: TGTGCCAGCAGTGAATATCGTCTCAGCTCCTACAATGAGCAGTTCTTC. Amino acids: CASSEYRLSSYNEQFF.

The chain is built from TRBV4-3 and TRBJ2-3; either TRBD1 or TRBD2 may supply D (6 bases each). The CDR3 has 14 residues. CDR1 and CDR2 (germline): LGHNA, YSLEER. The germline V and J ends were trimmed by 1 base and 6 bases, with 11 bases remaining between them. The CDR3, as DNA: TGCGCCAGCAGCCAAGGATGGGGGGCGGATACGCAGTATTTT. Translated: CASSQGWGADTQYF.

The table lists this clonotype with a few counts. The V gene is TRBV10-3, the J gene TRBJ1-1; no clear D gene. CDR3 length: 13 amino acids. V lost 8 bases, J lost 5 bases, and 15 bases lay in between. From germline, CDR1 is ENHRY and CDR2 SYGVKD. CDR3 in amino acids: CAIGWGGRTEAFF. Written as DNA, the CDR3 is TGTGCCATCGGTTGGGGAGGGAGAACTGAAGCTTTCTTT.

J is TRBJ2-3 and V is TRBV15; 9 bases align to TRBD2. The CDR3 is 16 amino acids. Germline V gives CDR1 LNHNV, CDR2 YYDKDF (reference sequence). With 0 bases clipped from V and 0 bases from J, the junction kept 1 base outside the gene matches. CDR3 DNA: TGTGCCACCAGCAGAGAGCTAGCGGGGAGCACAGATACGCAGTATTTT. Translated: CATSRELAGSTDTQYF.

V and J are TRBV6-1 and TRBJ1-1, with D possibly being TRBD1 (6 bases). Trimming removed 2 bases from V and 11 bases from J, with 21 bases in between. The germline V gene has CDR1 MNHNS and CDR2 SASEGT. The CDR3 loop spans 15 amino acids. The CDR3 nucleotides are TGTGCCAGCAGTGAATTACGGGACAACGCCGGCCGGGCTTTCTTT. Translated: CASSELRDNAGRAFF.

This chain links TRBV15 with TRBJ1-2, with unresolved D. CDR1 is LNHNV and CDR2 is YYDKDF in the germline V gene (reference sequence). Trimming stripped 5 bases from V and 6 bases from J, with 7 bases between. This CDR3 has 11 amino acids. The CDR3 sequence: CATSGLNGYTF. CDR3 DNA: TGTGCCACCAGCGGATTAAATGGCTACACCTTC. Full variable domain (rest looked up from reference TRBV15 and TRBJ1-2): DAMVIQNPRYQVTQFGKPVTLSCSQTLNHNVMYWYQQKSSQAPKLLFHYYDKDFNNEADTPDNFQSRRPNTSFCFLDIRSPGLGDTAMYLCATSGLNGYTFGSGTRLTVV.

J is TRBJ2-5 and V is TRBV7-6; 11 nucleotides agree with TRBD1. Germline V gene data show CDR1 as SGHVS and CDR2 as FNYEAQ. The ends lost 5 bases at V and 4 bases at J; junction bases unmatched: 3. This CDR3 has 14 amino acids. CDR3 bases: TGTGCCAGCAGCCCGGGACAGGGGGGAGAGACCCAGTACTTC. Amino acids: CASSPGQGGETQYF.